The 32 T cell receptor beta chains below all came from one sample that was sequenced in a study of vaccination and CD4 T cells after COVID-19. Their target antigens are unknown. The Oncomine TCR Beta short-read assay was what sequenced the DNA obtained from cultured CD4+ T cells. MiXCR, applied by TCRdb to the PCR reads, yields one record per CDR3 protein. Of almost 7,500 distinct CDR3 sequences listed, about 29% are singletons. The treatment denotes: approximately nine-day PBMC culture with coronavirus spike peptide pools or control peptides (ViraFEST assay). One should note that the unexposed donor's CD4+ T cells were collected before the COVID-19 pandemic (2011-2018). Sequencing input: CD4+ T cells from blood, cultured in vitro. The receptors come from a human donor in good health.

The V gene is TRBV10-2, the J gene TRBJ1-1; no reliable D call. The CDR3 length is 12 residues. V was shortened by 7 bases and J by 1 base, with 7 bases between the two germline ends. Germline lookup yields CDR1 WSHSY and CDR2 SAAADI. In DNA form, the CDR3 reads TGCGCCAGCACGGCAGGGAACACTGAAGCTTTCTTT. This codes for CASTAGNTEAFF.

In nucleotides, the CDR3 is TGTGCCAGCAGCACCGGAGGGACAGAGAACACTGAAGCTTTCTTT. Translating it yields CASSTGGTENTEAFF. The chain is built from TRBV7-6 and TRBJ1-1; TRBD1 agrees at 7 bases. This CDR3 region has 15 residues. With 5 bases clipped from V and 1 base from J, the junction kept 7 bases outside the gene matches. CDR1 is SGHVS, CDR2 FNYEAQ, per germline.

The chain is built from TRBV27 and TRBJ2-7; D is possibly TRBD1 or TRBD2 (6 bases each). Trimming left V 8 bases short and J 7 bases short, with 21 bases between. CDR3 length: 14 residues. CDR1 MNHEY and CDR2 SMNVEV come from the germline V gene (reference sequence). The CDR3 sequence is CASSWGATREEQYF. Written as DNA, the CDR3 is TGTGCCAGCTCTTGGGGGGCTACTAGGGAGGAGCAGTACTTC.

This chain joins TRBV25-1 and TRBJ1-2; D not resolved. Trimming cost V 10 bases and J 4 bases, with 10 bases left between them. This CDR3 has 11 amino acids. The germline gives CDR1 MGHDK, CDR2 SYGVNS. The CDR3 coding sequence is TGTGCCACCCAGCGGGCCTATGGCTACACCTTC. Translation gives CATQRAYGYTF.

This clonotype showed up just a few times. This chain connects TRBV27 to TRBJ2-7; D might be TRBD2 (5 bases). From germline, CDR1 is MNHEY and CDR2 SMNVEV (reference sequence). Trimming left V 2 bases short and J 7 bases short, with 6 bases between. The CDR3 is 11 residues long. Here the CDR3 DNA reads TGTGCCAGCAGTTTAGGGAGTGAGCAGTACTTC. This sequence encodes CASSLGSEQYF.

This clonotype showed up just a few times. The V gene is TRBV11-2, the J gene TRBJ2-3; D is ambiguous. Trimming left V 1 base short and J 2 bases short, with 10 bases between. Germline CDR1 and CDR2: SGHAT and FQNNGV. The CDR3 has 15 residues. Here the CDR3 reads CASSLGGSNTDTQYF. In DNA form, the CDR3 reads TGTGCCAGCAGCTTAGGTGGCAGCAACACAGATACGCAGTATTTT.

V gene TRBV10-3 combines with J gene TRBJ1-2, with D possibly being TRBD1 (5 bases). The germline V and J ends were trimmed by 6 bases and 9 bases, with 17 bases remaining between them. Germline loops: CDR1 ENHRY, CDR2 SYGVKD. This CDR3 comprises 13 residues. CDR3 in amino acids: CAISWGGDRSYTF. The CDR3 DNA reads TGTGCCATCAGCTGGGGGGGGGATAGGAGCTACACCTTC.

The chain employs TRBV12-3 or TRBV12-4 and TRBJ2-6; D remains ambiguous. Between the trimmed V and J ends, which lost 5 bases and 1 base, there was a span of 6 bases. The CDR3 runs to 14 residues. This chain's CDR3 is CASSRPSGANVLTF. As DNA, the CDR3 is TGTGCCAGCAGTAGGCCTTCTGGGGCCAACGTCCTGACTTTC.

J is TRBJ2-7 and V is TRBV5-1, with 9 positions matching TRBD2. Germline CDR1 reads SGHRS; CDR2 reads YFSETQ. The V segment lost 6 bases and the J segment 0 bases; nucleotides outside the gene matches: 1. The CDR3 consists of 13 residues. CDR3 sequence: CASKRGASYEQYF. The CDR3 bases are TGCGCCAGCAAGCGGGGGGCCTCCTACGAGCAGTACTTC.

This clonotype showed up just a few times. The V and J genes are TRBV7-2 and TRBJ1-5; D unresolved. Trimming left V 7 bases short and J 5 bases short, with 21 bases between. Germline CDR1 SGHTA, CDR2 FQGNSA. This CDR3 has 16 amino acids. The chain's CDR3 is CASTPVLSGSDQPQHF. The CDR3 nucleotides read TGTGCCAGCACCCCCGTACTGTCTGGATCGGATCAGCCCCAGCATTTT.

The chain joins TRBV12-3 or TRBV12-4 to TRBJ2-7; 8 nucleotides match TRBD1. Trimming at V came to 2 bases and at J to 5 bases, leaving 11 bases not matched to a gene. The CDR3 has 16 amino acids. CDR3 protein: CASSLRTGRSIHEQYF. Here the CDR3 DNA reads TGTGCCAGCAGTTTACGGACAGGGCGGTCGATCCACGAGCAGTACTTC.

This clonotype has only a few counts. The chain uses TRBV2 and TRBJ2-2; 10 positions agree with TRBD1. The CDR3 extends over 14 amino acids. With 5 bases clipped from V and 6 bases from J, the junction kept 3 bases outside the gene matches. CDR1 and CDR2 (germline): SNHLY, FYNNEI. CDR3 region: CASSSGTGAGELFF. DNA for the CDR3: TGTGCCAGCAGTTCCGGGACAGGGGCCGGGGAGCTGTTTTTT.

The chain uses TRBV20-1 and TRBJ1-1, with D perhaps TRBD1 (6 bases). This CDR3 is built from 13 residues. The V gene lost 6 bases and the J gene lost 2 bases, with 13 bases spanning the gap. Germline V gene sequence: CDR1 DFQATT, CDR2 SNEGSKA (reference sequence). DNA of the CDR3: TGCAGTGCCCCGGACAGCTTAAACACTGAAGCTTTCTTT. The encoded protein is CSAPDSLNTEAFF.

This chain connects TRBV30 to TRBJ2-1; D gene ambiguous. The V end was cut by 4 bases, the J end by 4 bases, with 8 bases between. Germline V gene data show CDR1 as GTSNPN and CDR2 as SVGIG (reference sequence). This CDR3 contains 12 residues. The chain's CDR3 is CAWKWDYNEQFF. The DNA of the CDR3 is TGTGCCTGGAAGTGGGATTACAATGAGCAGTTCTTC.

J is TRBJ1-5 and V is TRBV5-6; TRBD1 matches at 10 bases. After removal of 4 bases from V and 7 bases from J, the junction contained 8 bases not matched to a gene. The CDR3 extends over 15 amino acids. CDR1 and CDR2 (germline): SGHDT, YYEEEE. CDR3 in amino acids: CASSRGQGLKQPQHF. The CDR3 DNA sequence: TGTGCCAGCAGCAGGGGACAGGGGTTGAAACAGCCCCAGCATTTT.

This clonotype is termed medium-sized. The chain is built from TRBV6-1 and TRBJ1-5; D is unresolved. The V end lost 4 bases, the J end lost 6 bases, and 10 bases lay between the germline ends. CDR1 is MNHNS and CDR2 is SASEGT in the germline V gene. The CDR3 spans 13 residues. The CDR3 region has the DNA TGTGCCAGCAGTGCAGCGGGAGTTCAGCCCCAGCATTTT. This translates into CASSAAGVQPQHF.

Comment on this clonotype: Its ends do not fully match the called genes, so a read error is possible. This rearrangement joins TRBV7-7 to TRBJ2-1; 14 bases line up with TRBD2. The CDR3 extends over 15 amino acids. Looked up from germline, CDR1 is SSHAT and CDR2 is FNYEAQ (reference sequence). The CDR3 spells CASSQGLAGVDEQFF. Written as DNA, the CDR3 is TGTGCTAGCAGCCAGGGACTAGCGGGGGTAGATGAGCAGTTCTTC.

The chain combines TRBV5-1 with TRBJ2-5; D is ambiguous. The CDR3 is 13 residues long. In germline, CDR1 is SGHRS, CDR2 YFSETQ. V was shortened by 5 bases and J by 1 base, with 9 bases between the two germline ends. The CDR3 DNA reads TGCGCCAGCAGATATAGCATCCAAGAGACCCAGTACTTC. Its translation: CASRYSIQETQYF. Variable domain in full (rest from reference TRBV5-1 and TRBJ2-5): KAGVTQTPRYLIKTRGQQVTLSCSPISGHRSVSWYQQTPGQGLQFLFEYFSETQRNKGNFPGRFSGRQFSNSRSEMNVSTLELGDSALYLCASRYSIQETQYFGPGTRLLVL.

This clonotype was recorded only once. This chain uses TRBV5-1 with TRBJ2-7; D ambiguous. CDR1 SGHRS and CDR2 YFSETQ come from the germline V gene. Trimming stripped 2 bases from V and 2 bases from J, with 11 bases between. The CDR3 contains 14 residues. In DNA, the CDR3 is TGCGCCAGCAGCTTCACCCAGCAGGCCTACGAGCAGTACTTC. It encodes CASSFTQQAYEQYF.

This chain connects TRBV24-1 to TRBJ2-3; possible D gene TRBD2, 5 bases. The germline V and J ends were trimmed by 7 bases and 0 bases, with 28 bases remaining between them. Germline assignment: CDR1 KGHDR and CDR2 SFDVKD. The CDR3 loop spans 20 amino acids. The CDR3 here is CATSDTVRRYLIASTDTQYF. CDR3 bases: TGTGCCACCAGCGATACCGTCAGGAGGTATTTAATAGCTAGCACAGATACGCAGTATTTT.

The table lists this clonotype with a few counts. The chain recombines TRBV7-6 with TRBJ1-1; 7 bases fit TRBD1. Germline assignment: CDR1 SGHVS and CDR2 FNYEAQ. The CDR3 totals 15 residues. Trimming removed 5 bases from V and 1 base from J; junction bases left unmatched: 7. The CDR3 sequence is CASSAAGTANTEAFF. CDR3 nucleotide sequence: TGTGCCAGCAGCGCAGCCGGGACAGCGAACACTGAAGCTTTCTTT.

This chain uses TRBV9 with TRBJ2-1, with D possibly being TRBD1 (6 bases). Germline CDR1 and CDR2: SGDLS and YYNGEE. V was shortened by 1 base and J by 9 bases, with 8 bases between the two germline ends. This CDR3 is built from 12 residues. The CDR3 spells CASSVSRGEQFF. In DNA form, the CDR3 reads TGTGCCAGCAGCGTATCCAGGGGTGAGCAGTTCTTC.

This clonotype came up a few times. This sequence joins TRBV11-2 and TRBJ2-3, with 15 nucleotides matching TRBD2. Germline CDR1 reads SGHAT; CDR2 reads FQNNGV. The CDR3 spans 16 residues. Trimming cost V 4 bases and J 5 bases; bases outside gene matches: 4. CDR3 coding DNA: TGTGCCAGCAGCTCGGTGGGACTAGCGGGGGGAGATACGCAGTATTTT. This gives the protein CASSSVGLAGGDTQYF.

This clonotype appeared a few times. The rearrangement joins TRBV7-3 to TRBJ1-2; D unclear. The V end was cut by 3 bases, the J end by 7 bases, with 12 bases between. There are 13 residues in the CDR3. From germline, CDR1 is SGHTA and CDR2 FQGTGA. CDR3 nucleotides: TGTGCCAGCAGCTTCGGGCAGCTCGGTGGCTACACCTTC. Translating gives CASSFGQLGGYTF.

This clonotype ranks as medium-sized. This chain connects TRBV20-1 to TRBJ1-5; TRBD1 might be the D (5 bases). This CDR3 has 15 residues. CDR1 and CDR2 (germline): DFQATT, SNEGSKA (reference sequence). Trimming left V 6 bases short and J 3 bases short, with 18 bases between. The CDR3 bases are TGCAGTGCCGTCAAACTTGCCGGACACAATCAGCCCCAGCATTTT. It encodes CSAVKLAGHNQPQHF.

A few counts support this clonotype. The rearrangement links TRBV6-1 to TRBJ2-3, with no clear D. The CDR3 extends over 13 amino acids. Trimming took off 6 bases at V and 6 bases at J, with 13 bases between the two ends. Looked up from germline, CDR1 is MNHNS and CDR2 is SASEGT. DNA for the CDR3: TGTGCCAGCAGCGCGGTTTTCTCGGATACGCAGTATTTT. Its translation is CASSAVFSDTQYF.

The V and J genes are TRBV2 and TRBJ2-1, with unresolved D. Trimming removed 7 bases at V and 4 bases at J, with 8 bases between. CDR3 length equals 12 residues. Germline CDR1 reads SNHLY; CDR2 reads FYNNEI. CDR3 nucleotides: TGTGCCAGCAACCAGGAGTACAATGAGCAGTTCTTC. Translation gives CASNQEYNEQFF.

This chain uses TRBV20-1 with TRBJ1-6, with 11 bases fitting TRBD1. The CDR3 is 13 amino acids. Looked up from germline, CDR1 is DFQATT and CDR2 is SNEGSKA (reference sequence). Unmatched junction bases numbered 3, after V lost 5 bases and J lost 9 bases. The CDR3 bases are TGCAGTGCTCCCGGGACAGGGGGTTCACCCCTCCACTTT. Its protein is CSAPGTGGSPLHF.

The rearrangement joins TRBV29-1 to TRBJ2-7; the D gene is possibly TRBD1 (6 bases). The V and J ends lost 6 bases and 0 bases respectively, with 18 bases between them. The CDR3 covers 15 residues. From germline, CDR1 is SQVTM and CDR2 ANQGSEA. Written as DNA, the CDR3 is TGCAGCGTCTTAACAGGGATGATGAGCTCCTACGAGCAGTACTTC. This codes for CSVLTGMMSSYEQYF.

This chain connects TRBV5-1 to TRBJ1-2, with 7 bases identical to TRBD1. V shed 3 bases, J shed 5 bases, and the junction held 10 bases outside the gene matches. The CDR3 extends over 15 amino acids. Germline V CDR1 and CDR2: SGHRS, YFSETQ. CDR3 loop: CASSSGTEDLYGYTF. CDR3 DNA sequence: TGCGCCAGCAGCTCCGGGACAGAAGACTTATATGGCTACACCTTC. Together with reference TRBV5-1 and TRBJ1-2, the CDR3 gives the full variable domain: KAGVTQTPRYLIKTRGQQVTLSCSPISGHRSVSWYQQTPGQGLQFLFEYFSETQRNKGNFPGRFSGRQFSNSRSEMNVSTLELGDSALYLCASSSGTEDLYGYTFGSGTRLTVV.

This clonotype was detected only a few times. This chain connects TRBV19 to TRBJ1-2; 7 nucleotides align to TRBD1. Trimming removed 6 bases from V and 4 bases from J; junction bases left unmatched: 11. The CDR3 extends over 15 amino acids. Germline V gene lookup returns CDR1 LNHDA and CDR2 SQIVND (reference sequence). The chain's CDR3 is CASRTTGAPSYGYTF. In DNA form, the CDR3 reads TGTGCCAGTAGGACTACAGGGGCTCCAAGCTATGGCTACACCTTC.

The V and J genes are TRBV11-2 and TRBJ1-2, with 7 bases aligning to TRBD1. V lost 5 bases and J lost 4; bases outside the gene matches: 13. The CDR3 runs to 16 residues. Germline-derived CDR1 and CDR2 are SGHAT and FQNNGV. CDR3 amino acids: CASSRSGTEKTYGYTF. The CDR3 coding sequence is TGTGCCAGCAGCCGCAGCGGGACAGAGAAAACCTATGGCTACACCTTC.